This T cell receptor (beta chain) was sequenced during a study of blood T cell repertoires in COVID-19. Study information: Sample material is recorded as cDNA or gDNA derived from T cells, B-cell-depleted T cells, or PBMCs.

Measured with immunoSEQ multiplex PCR; TCRdb has only the in-frame clones, and not every one. Altogether 350,000 to 400,000 clones are present, 88% being singletons, with the ten largest covering around 1.2%. The germline V gene has CDR1 MNHEY and CDR2 SVGEGT. The CDR3 has 14 amino acids. The V segment lost 2 bases and the J segment 6 bases; nucleotides outside the gene matches: 2. The V and J genes are TRBV6-2 or TRBV6-3 and TRBJ2-3; 10 nucleotides agree with TRBD2. The clonotype comes from a woman aged 18-29 years who had recovered from COVID-19. Sequences were obtained from PBMCs or T cells enriched from blood (not recorded which). The CDR3 DNA reads TGTGCCAGCAGTTACCAGCGGGAGGGGGATACGCAGTATTTT. This sequence encodes CASSYQREGDTQYF.